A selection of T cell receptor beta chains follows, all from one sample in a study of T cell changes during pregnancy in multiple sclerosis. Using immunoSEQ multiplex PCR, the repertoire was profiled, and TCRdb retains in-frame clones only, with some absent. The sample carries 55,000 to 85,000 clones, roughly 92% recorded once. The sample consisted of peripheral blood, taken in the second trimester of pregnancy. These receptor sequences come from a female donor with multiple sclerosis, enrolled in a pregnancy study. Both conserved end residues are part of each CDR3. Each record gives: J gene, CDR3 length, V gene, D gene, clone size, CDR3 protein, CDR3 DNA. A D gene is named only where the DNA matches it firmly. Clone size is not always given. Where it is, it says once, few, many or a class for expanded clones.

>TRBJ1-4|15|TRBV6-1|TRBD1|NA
CASSPPGQAFEKLFF
TGTGCCAGCAGCCCCCCGGGACAGGCGTTCGAAAAACTGTTTTTT
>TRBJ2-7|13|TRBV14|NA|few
CASSQNYRVEQYF
TGTGCCAGCAGCCAAAACTACAGGGTCGAGCAGTACTTC
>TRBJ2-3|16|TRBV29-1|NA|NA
CSVEDPRHASTDTQYF
TGCAGCGTTGAAGATCCCCGACATGCTAGCACAGATACGCAGTATTTT
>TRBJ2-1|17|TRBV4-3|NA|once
CASSQGAGLSSYNEQFF
TGCGCCAGCAGCCAAGGGGCAGGCCTGAGCTCCTACAATGAGCAGTTCTTC
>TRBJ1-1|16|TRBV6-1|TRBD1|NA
CASSEIPAGGRTEAFF
TGTGCCAGCAGTGAAATCCCCGCAGGGGGGAGGACTGAAGCTTTCTTT
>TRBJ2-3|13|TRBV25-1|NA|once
CASQGFRADTQYF
TGTGCCAGCCAGGGGTTCCGAGCAGATACGCAGTATTTT
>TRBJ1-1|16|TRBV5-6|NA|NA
CASSLYGLSGVTEAFF
TGTGCCAGCAGCTTATACGGACTTTCTGGGGTGACTGAAGCTTTCTTT
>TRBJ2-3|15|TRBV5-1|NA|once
CASSLDRTSTDTQYF
TGCGCCAGCAGCTTGGACAGGACCAGCACAGATACGCAGTATTTT
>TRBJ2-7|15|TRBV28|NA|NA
CASRDPSAISYEQYF
TGTGCCAGCAGGGATCCTAGCGCGATCTCCTACGAGCAGTACTTC
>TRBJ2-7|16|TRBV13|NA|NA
CASSLGEGRGAYEQYF
TGTGCCAGCAGCTTAGGCGAGGGCAGGGGAGCCTACGAGCAGTACTTC
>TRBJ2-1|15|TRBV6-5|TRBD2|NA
CASSYFTSGKGEQFF
TGTGCCAGCAGTTACTTCACTAGCGGGAAAGGCGAGCAGTTCTTC
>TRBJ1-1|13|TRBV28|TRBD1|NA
CASRYGTGFEAFF
TGTGCCAGCAGGTATGGGACAGGCTTTGAAGCTTTCTTT
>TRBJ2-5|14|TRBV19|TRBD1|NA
CASSTQGAGETQYF
TGTGCCAGTAGTACACAGGGGGCGGGGGAGACCCAGTACTTC
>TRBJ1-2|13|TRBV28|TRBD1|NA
CASSPRTGAGYTF
TGTGCCAGCAGCCCAAGGACAGGGGCGGGCTACACCTTC
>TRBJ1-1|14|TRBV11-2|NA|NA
CASSLGGMNTEAFF
TGTGCCAGCAGCTTAGGCGGTATGAACACTGAAGCTTTCTTT
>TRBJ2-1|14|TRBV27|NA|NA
CASRLAEPNNEQFF
TGTGCCAGCAGGTTAGCGGAGCCAAACAATGAGCAGTTCTTC
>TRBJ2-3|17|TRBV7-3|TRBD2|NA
CASSPRTSGGAPDTQYF
TGTGCCAGCAGCCCCCGGACTAGCGGGGGGGCGCCAGATACGCAGTATTTT
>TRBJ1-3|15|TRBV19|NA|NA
CASTHYRVSGNTIYF
TGTGCCAGTACCCATTACAGAGTCTCTGGAAACACCATATATTTT
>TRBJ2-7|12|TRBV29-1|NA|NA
CSVKKGAYEQYF
TGCAGCGTCAAGAAGGGGGCCTACGAGCAGTACTTC
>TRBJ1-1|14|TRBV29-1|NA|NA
CSVEGRHQFTEAFF
TGCAGCGTTGAGGGCCGACATCAATTCACTGAAGCTTTCTTT
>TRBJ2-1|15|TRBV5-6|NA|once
CASTLGLISYNEQFF
TGTGCCAGCACCCTGGGGCTTATCTCCTACAATGAGCAGTTCTTC
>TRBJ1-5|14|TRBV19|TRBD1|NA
CATDRTGSNQPQHF
TGTGCCACTGACCGGACAGGAAGCAATCAGCCCCAGCATTTT
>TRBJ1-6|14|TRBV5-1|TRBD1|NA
CASSSRDRDSPLHF
TGCGCCAGCAGCTCCCGGGACAGAGATTCACCCCTCCACTTT
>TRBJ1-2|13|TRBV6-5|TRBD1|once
CASKPGQAYGYTF
TGTGCCAGCAAACCGGGACAGGCCTATGGCTACACCTTC
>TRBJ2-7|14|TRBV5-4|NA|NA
CASSLAGNWAEQYF
TGTGCCAGCAGCTTGGCCGGGAATTGGGCCGAGCAGTACTTC
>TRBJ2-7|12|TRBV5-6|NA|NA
CASSFDRYEQYF
TGTGCCAGCAGCTTTGACAGATACGAGCAGTACTTC
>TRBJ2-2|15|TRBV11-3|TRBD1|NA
CASRIRGQGSGELFF
TGTGCCAGCAGAATTAGGGGACAGGGTTCCGGGGAGCTGTTTTTT
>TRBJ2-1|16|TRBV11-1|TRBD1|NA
CASSLFGTGSYYEQFF
TGTGCCAGCAGCTTATTTGGGACAGGGTCTTATTATGAGCAGTTCTTC
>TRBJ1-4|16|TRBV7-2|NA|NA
CASSSQMGGSNEKLFF
TGTGCCAGCAGCTCCCAAATGGGGGGGTCTAATGAAAAACTGTTTTTT
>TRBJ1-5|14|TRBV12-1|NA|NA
CASSLAGQAQPQHF
TGTGCCAGCAGCTTAGCAGGGCAGGCTCAGCCCCAGCATTTT
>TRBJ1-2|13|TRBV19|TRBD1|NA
CASSSTGDSGYTF
TGTGCCAGTAGTTCAACAGGGGATAGTGGCTACACCTTC
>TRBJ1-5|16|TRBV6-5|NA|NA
CASSYGGRYSNQPQHF
TGTGCCAGCAGTTACGGTGGCAGATATAGCAATCAGCCCCAGCATTTT
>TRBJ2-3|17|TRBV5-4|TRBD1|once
CASTPSLTGGSTDTQYF
TGTGCCAGCACCCCCTCTTTAACAGGGGGATCGACAGATACGCAGTATTTT
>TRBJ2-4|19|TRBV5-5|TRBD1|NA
CASSLGYGWDRVAKNIQYF
TGTGCCAGCAGCTTGGGGTATGGATGGGACAGGGTGGCCAAAAACATTCAGTACTTC
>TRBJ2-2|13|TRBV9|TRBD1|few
CASSVTGVGELFF
TGTGCCAGCAGCGTAACAGGGGTCGGGGAGCTGTTTTTT
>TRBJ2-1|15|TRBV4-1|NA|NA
CASSQGLVGSAEQFF
TGCGCCAGCAGCCAAGGACTAGTTGGAAGTGCTGAGCAGTTCTTC
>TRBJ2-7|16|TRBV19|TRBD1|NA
CASSIGTGVSSYEQYF
TGTGCCAGTAGTATCGGGACAGGGGTAAGCTCCTACGAGCAGTACTTC